This record looks at one TCR beta chain sequence and its context. Its antigen is unidentified. Other DNA sequences within the sample encode an identical CDR3. CDR3 length: 13 residues. Deletions cut 0 bases from V and 0 bases from J, with 4 bases between. Germline CDR1 and CDR2: SGHDT and YYEEEE. This record belongs to a study of cytomegalovirus exposure and HLA in healthy donors. Study results and limitations: Reports indicate that TCR beta sequences accurately predicted the HLA-A and HLA-B alleles of most subjects.

In the PCR, 60 Vbeta and 13 Jbeta primers were used. Libraries were prepared by immunoSEQ multiplex PCR; TCRdb keeps only in-frame clonotypes and omits some of them. The sample carries fewer than 150,000 clones, approximately 80% recorded once. The chain uses TRBV5-6 and TRBJ2-7; D unclear. This clonotype was sampled from a man between 18 and 35 years old in good health and CMV-seronegative. The specimen was PBMCs. CDR3 residues: CASSLGSSYEQYF. The CDR3 DNA sequence: TGTGCCAGCAGCTTGGGGAGCTCCTACGAGCAGTACTTC.